The 24 T cell receptor beta chains listed next were all sequenced from one sample in a study of blood T cell repertoires in COVID-19. Repertoires were generated with immunoSEQ multiplex PCR, while TCRdb's copy carries only in-frame clones and drops some. Counted here are hundreds of thousands of clones, 86% occurring once; the ten biggest clones make up over 3%. Sample: PBMCs or T cells enriched from blood (not recorded which). These receptors originate from a woman aged 45 to 65 in a cohort exposed to, infected with or recovered from COVID-19 (not recorded which).

The genes are TRBV7-9 and TRBJ2-2, with 9 bases lining up with TRBD2. With 7 bases clipped from V and 0 bases from J, the junction kept 15 bases outside the gene matches. The CDR3 has 19 residues. From germline, CDR1 is SEHNR and CDR2 FQNEAQ (reference sequence). The CDR3, as DNA: TGTGCCAGCAAAAGTTGGGGTAGCGGGGGTTCCGCGAACACCGGGGAGCTGTTTTTT. Translating it yields CASKSWGSGGSANTGELFF. Filled out from reference TRBV7-9 and TRBJ2-2, the complete variable domain reads DTGVSQNPRHKITKRGQNVTFRCDPISEHNRLYWYRQTLGQGPEFLTYFQNEAQLEKSRLLSDRFSAERPKGSFSTLEIQRTEQGDSAMYLCASKSWGSGGSANTGELFFGEGSRLTVL.

CDR3 nucleotide sequence: TGCGCCAGCAGTCCCCAGATGAACACTGAAGCTTTCTTT. Protein: CASSPQMNTEAFF. The rearrangement links TRBV10-1 to TRBJ1-1; D is uncertain. The CDR3 has 13 amino acids. Germline lookup yields CDR1 WNHNN and CDR2 SYGVQD (reference sequence). Between the trimmed V and J ends, which lost 5 bases and 0 bases, there was a span of 7 bases.

This clone has a single count. In DNA form, the CDR3 reads TGTGCCTGGAGTGTACTCGTGGATACGCAGTATTTT. Amino acid sequence: CAWSVLVDTQYF. V and J are TRBV30 and TRBJ2-3; D gene ambiguous. V lost 0 bases to trimming and J lost 6 bases, with 7 bases between them. Germline V lookup: CDR1 GTSNPN, CDR2 SVGIG (reference sequence). This CDR3 region has 12 residues. The full variable domain, its missing parts supplied by reference TRBV30 and TRBJ2-3, is SQTIHQWPATLVQPVGSPLSLECTVEGTSNPNLYWYRQAAGRGLQLLFYSVGIGQISSEVPQNLSASRPQDRQFILSSKKLLLSDSGFYLCAWSVLVDTQYFGPGTRLTVL.

CDR3 nucleotides: TGTGCCAGCAGAAGGACTAGCTGGGACACCGGGGAGCTGTTTTTT. Translation: CASRRTSWDTGELFF. The chain recombines TRBV4-2 with TRBJ2-2, with 8 bases identical to TRBD2. Germline CDR1 LGHNA, CDR2 YNFKEQ. Trimming cost V 6 bases and J 3 bases; bases outside gene matches: 6. This CDR3 comprises 15 residues.

The V gene is TRBV4-1, the J gene TRBJ1-6; TRBD1 is a possible D gene (6 bases). V lost 2 bases, J lost 10 bases, and 15 bases lay in between. CDR1 and CDR2 (germline): MGHRA, YSYEKL. The CDR3 spans 15 residues. The CDR3 DNA reads as TGCGCCAGCAGCCAAAGTTTACAGGGAAACTCACCCCTCCACTTT. Residues: CASSQSLQGNSPLHF.

This rearrangement joins TRBV30 to TRBJ1-6; D is possibly TRBD1 (5 bases). From germline, CDR1 is GTSNPN and CDR2 SVGIG (reference sequence). The CDR3 is made up of 15 amino acids. The ends were cut back, 5 bases at V and 7 bases at J, with 18 bases in the middle. The CDR3 DNA follows: TGTGCCTGGGACCGGGGGGGGACGGGGAATTCACCCCTCCACTTT. As protein: CAWDRGGTGNSPLHF.

This clone has only a few counts. The chain uses TRBV5-1 and TRBJ2-2; possibly TRBD1 for D (6 bases). Deletions cut 4 bases from V and 3 bases from J, with 19 bases between. Per the germline V gene, CDR1 is SGHRS and CDR2 is YFSETQ. This CDR3 spans 17 amino acids. CDR3 sequence: CASSKDSPGGYTGELFF. CDR3 bases: TGCGCCAGCAGCAAGGACAGCCCGGGTGGGTACACCGGGGAGCTGTTTTTT.

This clone was seen a few times. This chain uses TRBV4-1 with TRBJ2-7; D perhaps matches TRBD2 (5 bases). V lost 5 bases and J lost 1, with 9 bases in between. The CDR3 contains 13 residues. Germline loops: CDR1 MGHRA, CDR2 YSYEKL. In DNA form, the CDR3 reads TGCGCCAGCAGCTCTGGACTTTCCTACGAGCAGTACTTC. Encoded protein: CASSSGLSYEQYF.

The gene calls are TRBV5-1 and TRBJ2-3, with a weak D call TRBD2 (6 bases). CDR3 length: 15 residues. Looked up from germline, CDR1 is SGHRS and CDR2 is YFSETQ. Trimming took off 4 bases at V and 6 bases at J, with 18 bases between the two ends. CDR3 amino acids: CASSRSGLGRDTQYF. CDR3 DNA sequence: TGCGCCAGCAGCCGGAGCGGGCTAGGGAGGGATACGCAGTATTTT.

The chain has TRBV6-5 and TRBJ1-6; no definite D call. Germline values: CDR1 MNHEY, CDR2 SVGAGI. The CDR3 consists of 14 residues. V was clipped by 1 base and J by 4 bases, with 5 bases between them. The CDR3 sequence: CASSYYTYNSPLHF. The CDR3 nucleotides read TGTGCCAGCAGTTACTATACATATAATTCACCCCTCCACTTT.

The chain has TRBV4-3 and TRBJ1-6; 7 nucleotides agree with TRBD1. J lost 2 bases, V lost 0 bases, and 4 bases had no gene match. The CDR3 totals 17 residues. CDR1 is LGHNA and CDR2 is YSLEER in the germline V gene. CDR3 in amino acids: CASSQETGKAYNSPLHF. Written as DNA, the CDR3 is TGCGCCAGCAGCCAAGAGACAGGGAAAGCCTATAATTCACCCCTCCACTTT.

This chain joins TRBV3-1 (or the pseudogene TRBV3-2) and TRBJ1-2; 9 positions match TRBD1. The CDR3 covers 13 residues. Germline V CDR1 and CDR2: LGHDT, YNNKEL (reference sequence). The trim removed 1 base at V and 8 bases at J, leaving 2 bases unmatched. The CDR3 DNA reads as TGTGCCAGCAGCCAAGTTGGACAGGGGGGCTACACCTTC. Protein: CASSQVGQGGYTF.

The chain employs TRBV6-4 and TRBJ2-2; the match to TRBD2 covers 7 bases. Germline V lookup: CDR1 MRHNA, CDR2 SNTAGT. This CDR3 is built from 15 residues. The V segment lost 3 bases and the J segment 4 bases; nucleotides outside the gene matches: 5. CDR3 bases: TGTGCCAGCAGTGAATACGGGACTATCACCGGGGAGCTGTTTTTT. The encoded protein is CASSEYGTITGELFF.

The chain is built from TRBV24-1 and TRBJ1-5; tentative D call: TRBD1 (5 bases). V gave up 2 bases and J gave up 6 bases, with 10 bases separating them. CDR1 and CDR2 from the germline V gene are KGHDR and SFDVKD. The CDR3 extends over 14 amino acids. The CDR3 loop reads CATSDWGRGQPQHF. CDR3 in DNA: TGTGCCACCAGTGATTGGGGCAGAGGTCAGCCCCAGCATTTT.

The chain carries TRBV5-8 and TRBJ2-2, with D possibly being TRBD1 (5 bases). The length of the CDR3 is 15 residues. Trimming took 2 bases from V and 4 from J, leaving 12 bases between them. CDR1 SGHTS and CDR2 YDEGEE come from the germline V gene. The DNA of the CDR3 is TGTGCCAGCAGCTTTGAAGGGGTGGTCACCGGGGAGCTGTTTTTT. Its translation: CASSFEGVVTGELFF.

The genes are TRBV11-3 and TRBJ2-1; TRBD2 agrees at 8 bases. There are 15 residues in the CDR3. Germline V gene data show CDR1 as SGHNT and CDR2 as YENEEA. V dropped 5 bases and J dropped 8; count of bases not matched to a gene: 11. The CDR3: CASSNPGGGEYEQFF. The CDR3 region has the DNA TGTGCCAGCAGCAACCCGGGGGGGGGCGAATATGAGCAGTTCTTC. Full variable domain (outside the CDR3, taken from reference TRBV11-3 and TRBJ2-1): EAGVVQSPRYKIIEKKQPVAFWCNPISGHNTLYWYLQNLGQGPELLIRYENEEAVDDSQLPKDRFSAERLKGVDSTLKIQPAELGDSAVYLCASSNPGGGEYEQFFGPGTRLTVL.

The gene calls are TRBV5-1 and TRBJ2-1; TRBD2 agrees at 11 bases. Germline lookup yields CDR1 SGHRS and CDR2 YFSETQ. The CDR3 is made up of 15 amino acids. Trimming at V came to 1 base and at J to 5 bases, leaving 2 bases not matched to a gene. In nucleotides, the CDR3 is TGCGCCAGCAGCTTGCTAGCGGGGGGCAACAATGAGCAGTTCTTC. Residues: CASSLLAGGNNEQFF.

The chain carries TRBV30 and TRBJ2-3; D possibly corresponds to TRBD2 (5 bases). This CDR3 has 13 residues. With 2 bases removed from V and 3 bases from J, the gap between germline ends came to 9 bases. Looked up from germline, CDR1 is GTSNPN and CDR2 is SVGIG (reference sequence). The CDR3 loop reads CAWSRGRTDTQYF. DNA for the CDR3: TGTGCCTGGAGTCGCGGGCGGACAGATACGCAGTATTTT.

The rearrangement links TRBV9 to TRBJ2-2; D perhaps matches TRBD2 (5 bases). Trimming cost V 4 bases and J 7 bases, with 14 bases left between them. This CDR3 contains 14 residues. Germline V lookup: CDR1 SGDLS, CDR2 YYNGEE. For the CDR3, the DNA is TGTGCCAGCAGCACGACCCTGGGGAGCGGGGAGCTGTTTTTT. It yields the protein CASSTTLGSGELFF. The full variable domain, rest sourced from reference TRBV9 and TRBJ2-2, is DSGVTQTPKHLITATGQRVTLRCSPRSGDLSVYWYQQSLDQGLQFLIQYYNGEERAKGNILERFSAQQFPDLHSELNLSSLELGDSALYFCASSTTLGSGELFFGEGSRLTVL.

The chain couples TRBV11-2 to TRBJ1-1; D not resolved. This CDR3 has 13 amino acids. Trimming took 4 bases from V and 4 from J, leaving 10 bases between them. Germline CDR1 and CDR2: SGHAT and FQNNGV. This CDR3 is CASSSLRGTEAFF. The CDR3 nucleotides read TGTGCCAGCAGCTCTCTAAGAGGCACTGAAGCTTTCTTT.

The CDR3 spells CASGTGGFGELFF. In DNA form, the CDR3 reads TGTGCCAGTGGGACAGGGGGCTTCGGGGAGCTGTTTTTT. The rearrangement links TRBV19 to TRBJ2-2; 12 bases align to TRBD1. Germline V lookup: CDR1 LNHDA, CDR2 SQIVND (reference sequence). The CDR3 is 13 residues long. V shed 8 bases, J shed 7 bases, and the junction held 2 bases outside the gene matches.

This rearrangement joins TRBV7-2 to TRBJ1-2, with D unresolved. Germline V gene data show CDR1 as SGHTA and CDR2 as FQGNSA. There are 14 residues in the CDR3. Trimming removed 1 base at V and 3 bases at J, with 9 bases between. The CDR3 DNA is TGTGCCAGCAGCTTAGTCCGCGGGGACTATGGCTACACCTTC. Amino acids: CASSLVRGDYGYTF. The full variable domain, completed using reference TRBV7-2 and TRBJ1-2, is GAGVSQSPSNKVTEKGKDVELRCDPISGHTALYWYRQSLGQGLEFLIYFQGNSAPDKSGLPSDRFSAERTGGSVSTLTIQRTQQEDSAVYLCASSLVRGDYGYTFGSGTRLTVV.

V usage is TRBV11-2 and J usage is TRBJ2-1; D is possibly TRBD2 (6 bases). The CDR3 length is 16 residues. V dropped 5 bases and J dropped 0 bases, with 14 bases sitting between them. The germline CDR1 and CDR2 sequences are SGHAT and FQNNGV. CDR3 in amino acids: CASSRAAGSSYNEQFF. The CDR3 bases are TGTGCCAGCAGCCGCGCGGCGGGGAGCTCCTACAATGAGCAGTTCTTC.

The chain has TRBV4-2 and TRBJ2-3, with TRBD2 matching over 7 bases. Losses at the gene ends were 5 bases for V and 0 bases for J; bases not matched to a gene: 2. Per germline, CDR1 LGHNA and CDR2 YNFKEQ. The CDR3 sequence is 14 residues long. The CDR3 spells CASSYGGSTDTQYF. In nucleotides, the CDR3 is TGTGCCAGCAGCTACGGGGGGAGCACAGATACGCAGTATTTT.